The T cell receptor beta chain described here comes from a study of T cells in Graves' hyperthyroidism and ophthalmopathy. Findings and caveats of the study: Blood samples included most of the expanded thyroid clonotypes exceeding 0.001.

Details on this clonotype: As yet, its antigen is unknown.

Trimming pared 1 base from V and 5 bases from J, leaving 11 bases between. Per the germline V gene, CDR1 is SEHNR and CDR2 is FQNEAQ (reference sequence). This CDR3 has 14 residues. Authors of the study amplified TCR beta CDR3 regions from RNA transcripts. The TCR CDR3 first-round RT-PCR relied on the HTBI primer set. TCRdb re-analysed the multiplex PCR reads in MiXCR, keeping a single row per CDR3 protein. Of over 500,000 distinct CDR3 sequences listed, about 16% are singletons. Exclusion of a patient resulted from uncontrolled infection, other autoimmune disease, pregnancy or lactation. The V call is TRBV7-9, the J call TRBJ2-5; a weak D match, TRBD2 (5 bases). The sequence came from a woman in her twenties or thirties with Graves' ophthalmopathy. Sequencing input: blood. CDR3 DNA sequence: TGTGCCAGCAGCTTAGTCTCGGGGATCGAGACCCAGTACTTC. Protein: CASSLVSGIETQYF.